These 3 T cell receptor beta chains share one sample of origin, sequenced in a study of T cell changes during pregnancy in multiple sclerosis (dated by TCRdb to between 2018 and 2020). The protocol used for the library was the immunoSEQ multiplex PCR assay. The clones in this table, taken by TCRdb from immuneACCESS, are in-frame only. Not every clone is retained; where verified, under half of the shortfall comes from an unresolved V gene, and the cause of the rest is unknown. This sample has under 110,000 clones in its table, and about 90% of those were observed once. The ten largest clones capture 1.5% to 2% of the sample. Sequenced here: peripheral blood, sampled after pregnancy. All receptors come from a female donor with multiple sclerosis, enrolled in a pregnancy study.

The chain uses TRBV5-1 and TRBJ2-1, with 8 bases that match TRBD2. Germline assignment: CDR1 SGHRS and CDR2 YFSETQ. V was clipped by 5 bases and J by 5 bases; unmatched bases: 3. The CDR3 covers 13 residues. The CDR3 DNA follows: TGCGCCAGCAGGCGGGGGGCTGACAATGAGCAGTTCTTC. This translates into CASRRGADNEQFF.

The genes are TRBV2 and TRBJ1-1; TRBD1 is a possible D gene (6 bases). This CDR3 has 11 residues. Trimming cost V 8 bases and J 5 bases, with 9 bases left between them. Germline V gene data show CDR1 as SNHLY and CDR2 as FYNNEI. The CDR3 here is CASPGQTEAFF. The CDR3 DNA reads as TGTGCCAGCCCCGGACAGACTGAAGCTTTCTTT.

The gene calls are TRBV19 and TRBJ1-1; 8 positions agree with TRBD1. The V gene's germline CDR1 is LNHDA and CDR2 SQIVND (reference sequence). CDR3 size: 16 residues. Trimming took 6 bases from V and 0 from J; bases not matched to a gene: 9. The CDR3 nucleotides are TGTGCCAGTAGCTCGGGGACAGGTAAGCTGAACACTGAAGCTTTCTTT. The encoded protein is CASSSGTGKLNTEAFF.